These 17 T cell receptor beta chains were sequenced from one sample in a study of T cells generated in artificial thymic organoids. TCRalpha and TCRbeta libraries were amplified separately by semi-nested PCR with TRAC or TRBC reverse primers. TCRdb re-called the 5' RACE reads through MiXCR, storing one row per CDR3 protein. The sample lists around 3,000 distinct CDR3 sequences, about a third occurring once. Sequencing used naive CD8+ T cells from blood. Subset defined: CD3+TCRalphabeta+CD8SP T cells; for blood, CD45RO-CCR7+ naive CD8+ T cells. These receptors were obtained from a human donor who gave cord blood stem cells for thymic organoid culture, a cardiac surgery patient who gave postnatal thymus, or a blood donor (not recorded which).

By share, this clonotype counts as medium-sized. The chain uses TRBV5-6 and TRBJ2-7, with 9 bases lining up with TRBD1. The V gene's germline CDR1 is SGHDT and CDR2 YYEEEE. The CDR3 totals 15 residues. J gave up 5 bases and V 4 bases, and 10 bases lay outside the gene matches. The CDR3 DNA is TGTGCCAGCAGCGCCGAGGACAGGGGAGGGCACGAGCAGTACTTC. It is translated as CASSAEDRGGHEQYF.

This clonotype was found once. A read error may explain this, as a much larger clone is one base away. The rearrangement joins TRBV7-9 to TRBJ2-5; no firm D call. The V gene lost 1 base and the J gene lost 7 bases, with 10 bases spanning the gap. CDR1 and CDR2 from the germline V gene are SEHNR and FQNEAQ (reference sequence). The CDR3 is made up of 13 amino acids. The CDR3 loop reads CASSLVAEGTQYF. The CDR3 DNA reads as TGTGCCAGCAGCTTAGTGGCAGAAGGGACCCAGTACTTC.

This clonotype was seen a handful of times. A read error may account for a junction end that differs from germline. The chain joins TRBV30 to TRBJ2-2; D is tentatively TRBD1 or TRBD2 (5 bases each). The CDR3 contains 12 residues. CDR1 is GTSNPN, CDR2 SVGIG, per germline (reference sequence). CDR3 coding DNA: TGTGCCTGGGATCAGGGAACCGGGAAGCTGTTTTTT. Its protein is CAWDQGTGKLFF.

The CDR3 DNA reads as TGTGCCAGCAGCCATCTAGCGGGAGGATACCACGAGCAGTACTTC. It translates to CASSHLAGGYHEQYF. J is TRBJ2-7 and V is TRBV7-6; 11 positions agree with TRBD2. CDR1 SGHVS and CDR2 FNYEAQ come from the germline V gene. The CDR3 is 15 amino acids. V was pared by 5 bases and J by 5 bases, with 8 bases of the junction left unmatched. Full variable domain (missing parts from reference TRBV7-6 and TRBJ2-7): GAGVSQSPRYKVTKRGQDVALRCDPISGHVSLYWYRQALGQGPEFLTYFNYEAQQDKSGLPNDRFSAERPEGSISTLTIQRTEQRDSAMYRCASSHLAGGYHEQYFGPGTRLTVT.

About this clonotype itself: Being one base from a much bigger clone, this may be a read error. The chain couples TRBV27 to TRBJ2-1; 7 bases agree with TRBD1. Germline V gene lookup returns CDR1 MNHEY and CDR2 SMNVEV (reference sequence). The CDR3 covers 15 residues. Here the CDR3 reads CASSIRDRQNNEPFF. The CDR3 bases are TGTGCCAGCAGCATCCGGGACAGACAAAACAATGAGCCGTTCTTC.

This clonotype was seen a handful of times. V usage is TRBV20-1 and J usage is TRBJ2-2, with 9 nucleotides matching TRBD2. CDR3 length equals 16 residues. The ends lost 0 bases at V and 5 bases at J; junction bases unmatched: 7. The germline gives CDR1 DFQATT, CDR2 SNEGSKA (reference sequence). CDR3 nucleotides: TGCAGTGCTAGAGATCTTAGCGGGAGATCGACCGGGGAGCTGTTTTTT. It translates to CSARDLSGRSTGELFF.

This clonotype ranks as medium-sized (0.01 to 0.1%). V gene TRBV6-5 combines with J gene TRBJ2-6; possibly TRBD2 for D (5 bases). Trimming took 4 bases from V and 1 from J, leaving 11 bases between them. Germline CDR1 is MNHEY and CDR2 is SVGAGI. CDR3 length equals 16 residues. The CDR3: CASSFGVPSGANVLTF. CDR3 sequence (DNA): TGTGCCAGCAGTTTCGGGGTTCCTTCTGGGGCCAACGTCCTGACTTTC.

The rearrangement links TRBV29-1 to TRBJ2-7, with D perhaps matching TRBD1 or TRBD2 (6 bases each). The CDR3 contains 13 residues. Deletions cut 2 bases from V and 4 bases from J, with 12 bases between. Germline V lookup: CDR1 SQVTM, CDR2 ANQGSEA. This CDR3 reads CSVERGGSYEQYF. In nucleotides, the CDR3 is TGCAGCGTTGAACGAGGGGGGAGTTACGAGCAGTACTTC.

This clonotype was detected a few times. The chain combines TRBV10-3 with TRBJ1-2; 10 bases are a match to TRBD1. The germline V gene encodes CDR1 ENHRY and CDR2 SYGVKD. CDR3 length: 14 amino acids. With 10 bases clipped from V and 1 base from J, the junction kept 6 bases outside the gene matches. This CDR3 is CATMGQGINYGYTF. As DNA, the CDR3 is TGTGCCACGATGGGACAGGGGATTAACTATGGCTACACCTTC.

This clonotype was picked up a small number of times. The chain combines TRBV6-6 with TRBJ1-4, with D possibly being TRBD1 (5 bases). The CDR3 consists of 15 residues. Germline values: CDR1 MNHNY, CDR2 SVGAGI (reference sequence). Trimming took off 6 bases at V and 5 bases at J, with 16 bases between the two ends. The CDR3 is CASSPGLGINEKLFF. CDR3 DNA sequence: TGTGCCAGCAGCCCAGGGTTGGGGATCAATGAAAAACTGTTTTTT.

This clonotype is medium-sized in the sample. V is TRBV7-6 and J is TRBJ2-2; 7 bases match TRBD2. The V segment lost 0 bases and the J segment 6 bases; nucleotides outside the gene matches: 7. The germline V gene encodes CDR1 SGHVS and CDR2 FNYEAQ. The CDR3 sequence is 16 residues long. The CDR3 spells CASSLAVAGVAGELFF. As DNA, the CDR3 is TGTGCCAGCAGCTTAGCCGTTGCGGGAGTCGCCGGGGAGCTGTTTTTT.

The gene calls are TRBV9 and TRBJ1-6, with D possibly matching TRBD1 (5 bases). From germline, CDR1 is SGDLS and CDR2 YYNGEE. V was shortened by 0 bases and J by 8 bases, with 6 bases between the two germline ends. The CDR3 runs to 13 residues. The CDR3: CASSVGGDSPLHF. The DNA of the CDR3 is TGTGCCAGCAGCGTAGGGGGCGATTCACCCCTCCACTTT.

By frequency in the sample, this clonotype is large (0.1 to 1%). The rearrangement joins TRBV29-1 to TRBJ1-2; possible D gene TRBD1, 5 bases. The germline CDR1 and CDR2 sequences are SQVTM and ANQGSEA. The CDR3 is 16 residues long. Trimming took 0 bases from V and 7 from J, leaving 21 bases between them. The CDR3 nucleotides read TGCAGCGTTGAAGACCCAGAGACAGTCTTCACGGGTGGCTACACCTTC. It translates to CSVEDPETVFTGGYTF. The entire variable domain, with the rest obtained from reference TRBV29-1 and TRBJ1-2, is as follows: SAVISQKPSRDICQRGTSLTIQCQVDSQVTMMFWYRQQPGQSLTLIATANQGSEATYESGFVIDKFPISRPNLTFSTLTVSNMSPEDSSIYLCSVEDPETVFTGGYTFGSGTRLTVV.

The chain employs TRBV12-3 or TRBV12-4 and TRBJ2-7; tentative D call: TRBD1 (6 bases). This CDR3 has 12 amino acids. Between the trimmed V and J ends, which lost 3 bases and 4 bases, there was a span of 7 bases. Here the CDR3 reads CASSLDSYEQYF. CDR3 DNA: TGTGCCAGCAGTTTGGACAGTTACGAGCAGTACTTC.

The gene calls are TRBV6-2 or TRBV6-3 and TRBJ1-1, with TRBD1 matching over 9 bases. This CDR3 spans 16 amino acids. The ends lost 6 bases at V and 4 bases at J; junction bases unmatched: 12. CDR1 is MNHEY, CDR2 SVGEGT, per germline. CDR3 region: CASSRDRDPGGTEAFF. In DNA form, the CDR3 reads TGTGCCAGCAGCCGGGACAGGGATCCCGGGGGCACTGAAGCTTTCTTT.

The V and J genes are TRBV5-6 and TRBJ1-1, with D perhaps TRBD1 (5 bases). This CDR3 is built from 13 residues. With 3 bases removed from V and 6 bases from J, the gap between germline ends came to 12 bases. Germline V gene lookup returns CDR1 SGHDT and CDR2 YYEEEE. The CDR3 bases are TGTGCCAGCAGCTCGGACACGGGCCCTGAAGCTTTCTTT. The encoded protein is CASSSDTGPEAFF.

This clonotype counts as medium-sized (0.01 to 0.1%). CDR3 DNA sequence: TGCGCCAGCAGCCAAGAATTAACCAGGCGGGGAAGTGAGGGCTACACCTTC. Protein product: CASSQELTRRGSEGYTF. The rearrangement joins TRBV4-1 to TRBJ1-2; D remains ambiguous. The germline V and J ends were trimmed by 0 bases and 8 bases, with 22 bases remaining between them. The CDR3 covers 17 residues. CDR1 and CDR2 from the germline V gene are MGHRA and YSYEKL.